The clone carrying this T cell receptor beta chain was seen repeatedly, ten times or more. Its antigen is undetermined. These data belong to a study of T cell repertoires in cytomegalovirus infection. Whole-study context: Public TCR beta signatures provided an indication of both CMV infection and a matching HLA type. Study findings and constraints: People with CMV and the relevant HLA were identified by cumulative public TCR beta family frequency. It was HLA-C-restricted CMV-specific TCR beta clonotypes that dominated the response ex vivo.

TCRdb itself ran the reads through MiXCR, one entry per CDR3 protein. The sample has 400,000 or so distinct CDR3 sequences; 15% to 20% are singletons. Germline CDR1 reads SGHTA; CDR2 reads FQGNSA. The V end was cut by 3 bases, the J end by 5 bases, with 16 bases between. The CDR3 loop spans 15 amino acids. The TCR comes from a human donor in good health (CMV status not recorded). Some clones in this sample may be carry-over from other donors' samples. The chain couples TRBV7-2 to TRBJ1-2; D not certain. The material sequenced was PBMCs. The CDR3, as DNA: TGTGCCAGCAGCTTGATTGGGGAAGGTGGATATGGCTACACCTTC. Its protein product is CASSLIGEGGYGYTF.